The present T cell receptor (beta chain) was sequenced within a study of T cell responses to AZD1222 COVID-19 vaccine. Using immunoSEQ multiplex PCR, the repertoire was profiled, and TCRdb retains in-frame clones only, with some absent. This sample has 95,000 to 100,000 clones; roughly 90% occur once, and the top ten carry approximately 17%. On this clone: The antigen is undetermined.

V trimming: 7 bases; J trimming: 0 bases; junction bases outside the gene matches: 14. The germline V gene has CDR1 WSHSY and CDR2 SAAADI. The length of the CDR3 is 18 residues. General study results and limits: Only 5 or 6 individuals given AZD1222 were seropositive at baseline. Spike as a whole was targeted by vaccine-associated CD4 TCRs, dominant at 160-218 and 743-854.

This rearrangement joins TRBV10-2 to TRBJ2-3; 9 bases map to TRBD2. This receptor was identified in an adult in good health. The sequencing used peripheral blood, collected on day 0 of AZD1222 vaccination. Here the CDR3 DNA reads TGCGCCAGCACCCCTTTAGCGGGAGAGGGGACTAGCACAGATACGCAGTATTTT. Protein: CASTPLAGEGTSTDTQYF.